This T cell receptor beta chain was documented in a study of early T cells in non-severe SARS-CoV-2 infection. Across the whole study: Chains were not paired, and sequencing was done on bulk RNA from unsorted whole blood.

In this sample, this clonotype turned up many times. Germline CDR1 is SQVTM and CDR2 is ANQGSEA. V lost 6 bases to trimming and J lost 4 bases, with 15 bases between them. This CDR3 is 13 amino acids long. Individual cDNA molecules carried attached unique molecular identifiers. TCRdb recomputed calls from the 5' RACE reads with MiXCR, one row per CDR3 protein. This table has some 80,000 distinct CDR3 sequences, over 4% appearing once. This chain links TRBV29-1 with TRBJ1-1; possibly TRBD1 for D (6 bases). The sequence was collected from an adult who was a healthcare worker with PCR-confirmed SARS-CoV-2 infection or an uninfected control (not recorded which). Here the sequenced sample was whole blood, taken at baseline. The CDR3 protein is CSVRRGPTTEAFF. DNA of the CDR3: TGCAGCGTGCGCAGGGGCCCGACCACTGAAGCTTTCTTT.